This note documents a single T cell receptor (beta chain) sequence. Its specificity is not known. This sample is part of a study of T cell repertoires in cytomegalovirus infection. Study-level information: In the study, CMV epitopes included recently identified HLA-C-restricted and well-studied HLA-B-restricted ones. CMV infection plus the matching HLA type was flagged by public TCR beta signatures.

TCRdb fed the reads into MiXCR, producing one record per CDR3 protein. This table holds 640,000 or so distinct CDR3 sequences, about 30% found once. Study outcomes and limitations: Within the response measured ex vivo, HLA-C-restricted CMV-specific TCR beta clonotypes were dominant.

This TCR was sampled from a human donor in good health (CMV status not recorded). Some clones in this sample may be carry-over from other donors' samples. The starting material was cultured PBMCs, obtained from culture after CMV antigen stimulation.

The CDR3 DNA reads as TGTGCCAGCAGCTTAGTAGGACAGGCCTTCGGCTACGAGCAGTACTTC. Protein product: CASSLVGQAFGYEQYF. The V call is TRBV7-9, the J call TRBJ2-7; TRBD1 matches at 7 bases. Trimming took 1 base from V and 3 from J; bases not matched to a gene: 9. The CDR3 runs 16 residues. The germline CDR1 and CDR2 sequences are SEHNR and FQNEAQ (reference sequence).